These 24 T cell receptor beta chains originate from one sample sequenced in a study of sequential checkpoint blockade in melanoma. Some clones are missing from TCRdb's copy, which holds only in-frame ones; the method was immunoSEQ multiplex PCR. The sample contains roughly 2,000 clones, approximately 22% of which appear only once. Treatment here: randomized to nivolumab then ipilimumab (arm A) or the reverse (arm B). The sample consisted of tumor tissue (inferred from file names), taken from a patient given nivolumab and ipilimumab in sequence. The receptors stem from a human donor with melanoma.

This clone showed up just a few times. V is TRBV6-8 and J is TRBJ2-5, with a weak D call TRBD2 (6 bases). V was clipped by 5 bases and J by 1 base, with 14 bases between them. The length of the CDR3 is 15 residues. The germline V gene encodes CDR1 MNHGY and CDR2 SAAAGT. DNA for the CDR3: TGTGCCAGCAGTGCCATCGGGACTTCCCAAGAGACCCAGTACTTC. This translates into CASSAIGTSQETQYF.

This chain links TRBV28 with TRBJ1-5; the match to TRBD1 covers 10 bases. The V gene's germline CDR1 is MDHEN and CDR2 SYDVKM. Germline trimming cut 6 bases from V and 6 bases from J; bases unmatched to any gene: 2. The CDR3 extends over 13 amino acids. Here the CDR3 DNA reads TGTGCCAGCAGGGACAGGGGGGTTCAGCCCCAGCATTTT. Protein product: CASRDRGVQPQHF.

This clone rates as medium-sized (0.01 to 0.1%). The chain employs TRBV11-3 and TRBJ2-1; 10 nucleotides agree with TRBD2. With V trimmed by 3 bases and J by 6 bases, 5 bases remained unmatched. The CDR3 runs 15 residues. Germline CDR1 reads SGHNT; CDR2 reads YENEEA. The CDR3 DNA follows: TGTGCCAGCAGCTTGTTAGCGGGAGGAATCAATGAGCAGTTCTTC. Translating it yields CASSLLAGGINEQFF.

The rearrangement links TRBV19 to TRBJ1-5, with a possible D match to TRBD1 (5 bases). Trimming pared 6 bases from V and 5 bases from J, leaving 14 bases between. The germline V gene has CDR1 LNHDA and CDR2 SQIVND (reference sequence). The CDR3 runs 14 residues. CDR3 bases: TGTGCCAGTAGCGGAGACAGCTCATATCAGCCCCAGCATTTT. It encodes CASSGDSSYQPQHF.

This clone has a handful of counts. The chain employs TRBV28 and TRBJ1-5, with D possibly matching TRBD1 (5 bases). The V end lost 7 bases, the J end lost 6 bases, and 16 bases lay between the germline ends. The CDR3 totals 14 residues. Germline V gene sequence: CDR1 MDHEN, CDR2 SYDVKM. This chain's CDR3 is CASTLGTRGQPQHF. In DNA, the CDR3 is TGTGCCAGCACACTCGGGACTCGGGGTCAGCCCCAGCATTTT.

Relative to its sample, this clone is medium-sized. V and J are TRBV11-3 and TRBJ2-2; D gene ambiguous. The CDR3 has 15 residues. Germline CDR1 SGHNT, CDR2 YENEEA. Deletions cut 3 bases from V and 6 bases from J, with 14 bases between. CDR3 coding DNA: TGTGCCAGCAGCTTGGCCGCTAGACACGCCGGGGAGCTGTTTTTT. Translating gives CASSLAARHAGELFF.

This clone was found a few times. This sequence joins TRBV28 and TRBJ2-7, with D perhaps being TRBD1 or TRBD2 (6 bases each). With 5 bases removed from V and 0 bases from J, the gap between germline ends came to 23 bases. This CDR3 is 18 amino acids long. Germline CDR1 is MDHEN and CDR2 is SYDVKM. CDR3 sequence: CASSPPGASSRRSYEQYF. CDR3 DNA sequence: TGTGCCAGCAGTCCGCCGGGGGCGTCGTCGCGACGCTCCTACGAGCAGTACTTC.

The V call is TRBV18, the J call TRBJ2-4; tentatively, D is TRBD1 (6 bases). The V gene's germline CDR1 is KGHSH and CDR2 LQKENI. V shed 3 bases and J shed 6 bases, with 15 bases lying between them. The CDR3 consists of 15 residues. This CDR3 is CASSPSGGQINIQYF. CDR3 coding DNA: TGTGCCAGCTCACCGAGTGGAGGACAGATAAACATTCAGTACTTC.

DNA for the CDR3: TGTGCCAGCAGTTTATCGGGGAGGGCCGTCGACGAGCAGTACTTC. Protein: CASSLSGRAVDEQYF. The chain carries TRBV28 and TRBJ2-7; the match to TRBD2 covers 7 bases. Per germline, CDR1 MDHEN and CDR2 SYDVKM. CDR3 size: 15 residues. V lost 1 base to trimming and J lost 5 bases; unmatched junction nucleotides: 8.

This clone is classed as medium-sized. The chain carries TRBV9 and TRBJ2-2; D gene unclear. The germline V and J ends were trimmed by 10 bases and 0 bases, with 16 bases remaining between them. The germline V gene encodes CDR1 SGDLS and CDR2 YYNGEE. The CDR3 loop spans 15 amino acids. The CDR3 is CAGSKIGANTGELFF. For the CDR3, the DNA is TGTGCCGGGTCCAAGATTGGCGCGAACACCGGGGAGCTGTTTTTT.

CDR3 protein: CASGRGGSGRSAETQYF. In DNA form, the CDR3 reads TGTGCTAGTGGCAGGGGGGGTAGCGGGAGGTCCGCGGAGACCCAGTACTTC. The chain recombines TRBV12-5 with TRBJ2-5, with 10 bases lining up with TRBD2. The length of the CDR3 is 17 residues. J gave up 5 bases and V 6 bases, and 15 bases lay outside the gene matches. Germline V gene data show CDR1 as LGHNT and CDR2 as FRNRAP.

The rearrangement uses TRBV6-8 and TRBJ1-1, with D possibly matching TRBD1 (6 bases). The CDR3 loop spans 14 amino acids. The germline V and J ends were trimmed by 4 bases and 8 bases, with 17 bases remaining between them. Germline assignment: CDR1 MNHGY and CDR2 SAAAGT. CDR3 DNA sequence: TGTGCCAGCAGTTCAGGGCGGGGGGGCACCGAAGCTTTCTTT. This gives the protein CASSSGRGGTEAFF.

The J gene is TRBJ1-3, the V gene TRBV19, with D uncertain. Trimming stripped 6 bases from V and 4 bases from J, with 19 bases between. Germline lookup yields CDR1 LNHDA and CDR2 SQIVND (reference sequence). The CDR3 covers 16 residues. CDR3 DNA: TGTGCCAGTAGGCGTCAACATAATCCGGGAGGAAACACCATATATTTT. This translates into CASRRQHNPGGNTIYF.

This clone was seen more than once but under ten times. This chain joins TRBV6-8 and TRBJ1-5; tentatively, D is TRBD1 (5 bases). V shed 7 bases and J shed 2 bases, with 15 bases lying between them. CDR3 size: 15 residues. Per the germline V gene, CDR1 is MNHGY and CDR2 is SAAAGT. In nucleotides, the CDR3 is TGTGCCAGCATCAGTGGGGGTAGTCGCAATCAGCCCCAGCATTTT. It translates to CASISGGSRNQPQHF.

This clone is categorized as medium-sized. The gene calls are TRBV11-3 and TRBJ2-1; tentative D call: TRBD1 (6 bases). The CDR3 consists of 16 residues. The germline gives CDR1 SGHNT, CDR2 YENEEA. The V and J ends lost 1 base and 4 bases respectively, with 14 bases between them. The CDR3 is CASSLGGGGGYNEQFF. The CDR3 DNA reads TGTGCCAGCAGCTTAGGAGGGGGTGGTGGTTACAATGAGCAGTTCTTC.

This clone was counted ten times or more. This chain uses TRBV11-3 with TRBJ2-1, with TRBD2 matching 7 bases. CDR1 SGHNT and CDR2 YENEEA come from the germline V gene. The CDR3 spans 16 residues. The ends lost 5 bases at V and 4 bases at J; junction bases unmatched: 11. CDR3 nucleotides: TGTGCCAGCAGCCGAAGCGGGATACAAACTTACAATGAGCAGTTCTTC. Translation gives CASSRSGIQTYNEQFF.

This chain joins TRBV29-1 and TRBJ2-7, with a possible D match to TRBD1 (5 bases). Trimming removed 0 bases at V and 5 bases at J, with 11 bases between. This CDR3 contains 13 residues. Germline assignment: CDR1 SQVTM and CDR2 ANQGSEA. The CDR3 DNA reads TGCAGCGTTGAAGATCTTGGGGCAGACGAGCAGTACTTC. It specifies CSVEDLGADEQYF.

This rearrangement joins TRBV9 to TRBJ2-3; 8 nucleotides match TRBD1. CDR1 and CDR2 (germline): SGDLS, YYNGEE. V lost 0 bases to trimming and J lost 2 bases; unmatched junction nucleotides: 2. This CDR3 spans 15 amino acids. CDR3 loop: CASSVEQGVTDTQYF. Here the CDR3 DNA reads TGTGCCAGCAGCGTAGAACAGGGGGTCACAGATACGCAGTATTTT.

This sequence joins TRBV28 and TRBJ1-1; D gene ambiguous. This CDR3 is 12 amino acids long. V was shortened by 7 bases and J by 0 bases, with 6 bases between the two germline ends. Germline CDR1 MDHEN, CDR2 SYDVKM. In DNA form, the CDR3 reads TGTGCCAGCAAGCTCATGAACACTGAAGCTTTCTTT. Translating it yields CASKLMNTEAFF.

Within the sample, this clone is medium-sized (0.01 to 0.1%). The chain's CDR3 is CASSLEGRDYGYTF. CDR3 nucleotide sequence: TGTGCCAGCAGCTTAGAGGGAAGGGATTATGGCTACACCTTC. The chain links TRBV11-3 to TRBJ1-2; D gene ambiguous. The V end lost 0 bases, the J end lost 5 bases, and 10 bases lay between the germline ends. There are 14 residues in the CDR3. Germline values: CDR1 SGHNT, CDR2 YENEEA.

The chain has TRBV15 and TRBJ1-5; 7 nucleotides align to TRBD1. Trimming removed 3 bases from V and 6 bases from J; junction bases left unmatched: 5. Germline CDR1 and CDR2: LNHNV and YYDKDF (reference sequence). The CDR3 loop spans 14 amino acids. The CDR3 loop reads CATSRTGIGQPQHF. CDR3 DNA: TGTGCCACCAGCAGGACAGGGATAGGTCAGCCCCAGCATTTT.

By share of the sample, this clone is medium-sized. The gene calls are TRBV11-3 and TRBJ2-1; 7 nucleotides align to TRBD2. The CDR3 totals 15 residues. Germline CDR1 and CDR2: SGHNT and YENEEA. V shed 6 bases, J shed 1 base, and the junction held 6 bases outside the gene matches. Here the CDR3 reads CASRRTRDSYNEQFF. CDR3 sequence (DNA): TGTGCCAGCAGAAGGACTAGGGATTCCTACAATGAGCAGTTCTTC. The whole variable domain, remainder taken from reference TRBV11-3 and TRBJ2-1, is EAGVVQSPRYKIIEKKQPVAFWCNPISGHNTLYWYLQNLGQGPELLIRYENEEAVDDSQLPKDRFSAERLKGVDSTLKIQPAELGDSAVYLCASRRTRDSYNEQFFGPGTRLTVL.

This clone occurred a few times. V gene TRBV29-1 combines with J gene TRBJ1-3, with a possible D match to TRBD1 (5 bases). CDR1 is SQVTM and CDR2 is ANQGSEA in the germline V gene. The CDR3 length is 15 residues. V lost 4 bases and J 4 bases, leaving 17 bases between the germline ends. The CDR3 sequence: CSVAPRVWDGNTIYF. In DNA form, the CDR3 reads TGCAGCGTTGCCCCTCGAGTATGGGACGGAAACACCATATATTTT. The variable domain in full, completed from reference TRBV29-1 and TRBJ1-3, reads SAVISQKPSRDICQRGTSLTIQCQVDSQVTMMFWYRQQPGQSLTLIATANQGSEATYESGFVIDKFPISRPNLTFSTLTVSNMSPEDSSIYLCSVAPRVWDGNTIYFGEGSWLTVV.

In its sample, this clone was seen a few times. The chain recombines TRBV9 with TRBJ2-3; the match to TRBD2 covers 13 bases. V trimming: 0 bases; J trimming: 6 bases; junction bases outside the gene matches: 10. From germline, CDR1 is SGDLS and CDR2 YYNGEE. This CDR3 spans 18 amino acids. CDR3 sequence: CASSVGVGTSGTRDTQYF. The DNA of the CDR3 is TGTGCCAGCAGCGTAGGGGTTGGGACTAGCGGGACGAGGGATACGCAGTATTTT.